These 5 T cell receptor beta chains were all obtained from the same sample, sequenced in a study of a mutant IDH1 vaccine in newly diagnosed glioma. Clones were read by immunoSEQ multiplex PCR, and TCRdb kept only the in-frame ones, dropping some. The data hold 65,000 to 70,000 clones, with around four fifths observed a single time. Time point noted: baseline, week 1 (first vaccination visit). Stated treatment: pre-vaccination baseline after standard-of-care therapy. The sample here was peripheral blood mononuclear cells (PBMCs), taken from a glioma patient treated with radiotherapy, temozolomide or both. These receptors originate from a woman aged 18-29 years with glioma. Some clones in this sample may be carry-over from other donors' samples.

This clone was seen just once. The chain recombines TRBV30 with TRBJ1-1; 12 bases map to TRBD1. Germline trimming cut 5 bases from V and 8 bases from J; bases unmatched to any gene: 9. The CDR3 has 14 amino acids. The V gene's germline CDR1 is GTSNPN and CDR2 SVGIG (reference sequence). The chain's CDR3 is CAWGWGGQGAEAFF. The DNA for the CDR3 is TGTGCCTGGGGCTGGGGGGGACAGGGGGCCGAAGCTTTCTTT.

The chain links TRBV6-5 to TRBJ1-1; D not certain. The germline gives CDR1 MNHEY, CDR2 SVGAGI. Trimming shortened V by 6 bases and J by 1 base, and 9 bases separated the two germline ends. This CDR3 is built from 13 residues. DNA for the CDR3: TGTGCCAGCAGGGGTCATGGGAACACTGAAGCTTTCTTT. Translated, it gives CASRGHGNTEAFF.

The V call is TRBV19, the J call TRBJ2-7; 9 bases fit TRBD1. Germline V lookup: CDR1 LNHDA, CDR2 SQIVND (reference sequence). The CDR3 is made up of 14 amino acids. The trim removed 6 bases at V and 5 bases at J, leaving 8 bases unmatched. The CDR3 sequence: CASRTGQGADEQYF. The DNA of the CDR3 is TGTGCCAGTAGAACGGGACAGGGAGCAGACGAGCAGTACTTC.

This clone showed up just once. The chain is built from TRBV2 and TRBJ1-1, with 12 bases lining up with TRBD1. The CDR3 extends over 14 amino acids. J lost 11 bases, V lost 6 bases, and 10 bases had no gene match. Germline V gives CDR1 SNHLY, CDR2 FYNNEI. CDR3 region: CASRGTGGPLVAFF. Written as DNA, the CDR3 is TGTGCCAGCAGGGGGACAGGGGGCCCCTTGGTGGCTTTCTTT.

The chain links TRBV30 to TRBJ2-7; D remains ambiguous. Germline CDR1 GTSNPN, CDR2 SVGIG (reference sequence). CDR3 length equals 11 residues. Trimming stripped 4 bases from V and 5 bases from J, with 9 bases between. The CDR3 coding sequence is TGTGCCTGGACATTGGGTAACGAGCAGTACTTC. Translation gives CAWTLGNEQYF. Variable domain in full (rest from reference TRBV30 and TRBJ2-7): SQTIHQWPATLVQPVGSPLSLECTVEGTSNPNLYWYRQAAGRGLQLLFYSVGIGQISSEVPQNLSASRPQDRQFILSSKKLLLSDSGFYLCAWTLGNEQYFGPGTRLTVT.